This T cell receptor beta chain appears in the sequencing data of a study of identical twins. Study findings and constraints: The study drew conclusions from cross-sectional statistical analysis, not from following the same donors. Modelling underestimated the level of out-of-frame TCR alpha sharing observed in monozygotic twins.

From germline, CDR1 is MDHEN and CDR2 SYDVKM. CDR3 size: 12 residues. The V segment lost 6 bases and the J segment 9 bases; nucleotides outside the gene matches: 6. MiXCR, run by TCRdb on the 5' RACE reads, gives a single entry per CDR3 protein. The sample contains about 720,000 distinct CDR3 sequences, 8.6% of which appear only once. Regarding this clonotype: Its target is not known.

These same data were also listed under a study on yellow fever vaccine responses in identical twins.

The V and J genes are TRBV28 and TRBJ1-2, with TRBD1 matching over 8 bases. The sample was PBMCs. This TCR came from a woman under 30 in good health. This CDR3 reads CASRTGVESYTF. The CDR3 bases are TGTGCCAGCAGGACAGGGGTCGAGAGCTACACCTTC.